The subject of this entry is one TCR beta chain. What it binds is unknown. The CDR3 covers 14 residues. Germline V gene lookup returns CDR1 LGHNA and CDR2 YNFKEQ. V was cut by 0 bases and J by 4 bases, with 9 bases left in between. This sample stems from a study of Graves' ophthalmopathy and Graves' hyperthyroidism. Study-wide background: Investigators collected peripheral blood at initial diagnosis, before any treatment was given.

Investigators amplified TCR beta CDR3 regions from RNA transcripts. The first-round RT-PCR employed HTBI primers together with the Qiagen OneStep RT-PCR kit. A multiplex PCR was then performed as the second round. TCRdb called the multiplex PCR reads again in MiXCR, with one record for every CDR3 protein. In the table there are under 800,000 distinct CDR3 sequences, 20% to 25% of which are singletons. Study-wide points: The model predicted progression of ophthalmopathy with a sensitivity of about 70%, and its specificity was around 72%.

What was sequenced was peripheral blood. This clonotype originated in a woman between 18 and 29 years old with stable Graves' hyperthyroidism. Some clones in this sample may be carry-over from other donors' samples. The rearrangement links TRBV4-2 to TRBJ2-5; D is undetermined. In nucleotides, the CDR3 is TGTGCCAGCAGCCAAGATTTGCGTCGAGAGACCCAGTACTTC. Its protein product is CASSQDLRRETQYF.